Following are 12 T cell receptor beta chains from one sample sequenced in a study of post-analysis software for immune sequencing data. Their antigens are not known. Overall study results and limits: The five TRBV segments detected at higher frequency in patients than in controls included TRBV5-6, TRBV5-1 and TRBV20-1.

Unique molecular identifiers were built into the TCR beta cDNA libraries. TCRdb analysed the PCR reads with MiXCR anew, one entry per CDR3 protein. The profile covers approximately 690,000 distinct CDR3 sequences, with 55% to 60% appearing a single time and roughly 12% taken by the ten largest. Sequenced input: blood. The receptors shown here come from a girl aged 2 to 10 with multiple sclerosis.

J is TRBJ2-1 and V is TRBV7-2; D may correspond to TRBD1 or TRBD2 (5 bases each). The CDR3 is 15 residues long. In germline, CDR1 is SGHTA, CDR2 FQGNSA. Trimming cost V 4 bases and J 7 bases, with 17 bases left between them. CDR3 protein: CASSSRRAGGNEQFF. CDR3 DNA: TGTGCCAGCAGCTCTCGCAGGGCCGGCGGGAATGAGCAGTTCTTC. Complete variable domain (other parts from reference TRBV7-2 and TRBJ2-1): GAGVSQSPSNKVTEKGKDVELRCDPISGHTALYWYRQSLGQGLEFLIYFQGNSAPDKSGLPSDRFSAERTGGSVSTLTIQRTQQEDSAVYLCASSSRRAGGNEQFFGPGTRLTVL.

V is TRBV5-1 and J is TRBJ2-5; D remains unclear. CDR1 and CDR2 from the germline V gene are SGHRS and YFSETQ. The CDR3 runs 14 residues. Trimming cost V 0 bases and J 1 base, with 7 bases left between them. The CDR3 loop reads CASSLEVGQETQYF. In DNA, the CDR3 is TGCGCCAGCAGCTTGGAGGTCGGCCAAGAGACCCAGTACTTC.

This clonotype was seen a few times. This CDR3 is CASSLRDSINYGYTF. The DNA for the CDR3 is TGTGCCAGCAGCCTCCGGGACAGCATTAACTATGGCTACACCTTC. The chain joins TRBV11-2 to TRBJ1-2, with TRBD1 matching over 7 bases. Germline assignment: CDR1 SGHAT and CDR2 FQNNGV. The junction had 7 bases not matched to a gene; V was cut back by 5 bases and J by 1 base. The length of the CDR3 is 15 residues.

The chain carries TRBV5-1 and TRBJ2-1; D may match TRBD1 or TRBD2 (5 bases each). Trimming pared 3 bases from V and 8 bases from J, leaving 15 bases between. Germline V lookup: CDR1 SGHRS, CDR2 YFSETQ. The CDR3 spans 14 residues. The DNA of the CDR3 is TGCGCCAGCAGCTCCGGGACCACCAAGGATGAGCAGTTCTTC. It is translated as CASSSGTTKDEQFF.

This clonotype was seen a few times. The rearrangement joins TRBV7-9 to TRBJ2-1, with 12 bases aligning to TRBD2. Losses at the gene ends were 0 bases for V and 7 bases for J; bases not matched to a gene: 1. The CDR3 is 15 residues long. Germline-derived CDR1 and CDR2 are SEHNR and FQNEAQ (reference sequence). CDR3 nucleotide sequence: TGTGCCAGCAGCTTAGCCGGACTAGCGGGGAATGAGCAGTTCTTC. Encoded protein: CASSLAGLAGNEQFF.

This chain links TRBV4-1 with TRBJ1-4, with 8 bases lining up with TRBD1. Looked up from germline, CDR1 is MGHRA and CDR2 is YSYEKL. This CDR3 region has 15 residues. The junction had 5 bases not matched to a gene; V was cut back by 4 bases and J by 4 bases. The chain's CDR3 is CASSLTGGGNEKLFF. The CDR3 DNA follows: TGCGCCAGCAGCCTTACAGGGGGTGGTAATGAAAAACTGTTTTTT.

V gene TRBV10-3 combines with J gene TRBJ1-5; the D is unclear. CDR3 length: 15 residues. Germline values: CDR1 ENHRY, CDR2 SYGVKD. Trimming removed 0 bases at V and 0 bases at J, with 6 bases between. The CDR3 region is CAISESSNSNQPQHF. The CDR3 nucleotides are TGTGCCATCAGTGAGTCGTCAAATAGCAATCAGCCCCAGCATTTT.

CDR3 in DNA: TGTGCCAGCAGTTCCGAACTAGCGGAGTTTTACAATGAGCAGTACTTC. Translating gives CASSSELAEFYNEQYF. The rearrangement uses TRBV12-3 or TRBV12-4 and TRBJ2-1; 8 bases map to TRBD2. Judging by the DNA end, TRBJ2-7 fits better; the J call may be wrong. This CDR3 has 16 amino acids.

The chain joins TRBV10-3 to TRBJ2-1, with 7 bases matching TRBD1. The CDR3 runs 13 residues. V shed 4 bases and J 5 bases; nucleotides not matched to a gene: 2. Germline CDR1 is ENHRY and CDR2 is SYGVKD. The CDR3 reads CAISAGTDNEQFF. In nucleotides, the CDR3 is TGTGCCATCAGTGCTGGGACAGACAATGAGCAGTTCTTC.

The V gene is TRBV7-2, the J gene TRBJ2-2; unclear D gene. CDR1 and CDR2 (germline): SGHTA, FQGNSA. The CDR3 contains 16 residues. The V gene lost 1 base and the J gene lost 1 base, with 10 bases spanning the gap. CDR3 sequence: CASSLEMGGNTGELFF. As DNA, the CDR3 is TGTGCCAGCAGCTTAGAGATGGGTGGGAACACCGGGGAGCTGTTTTTT.

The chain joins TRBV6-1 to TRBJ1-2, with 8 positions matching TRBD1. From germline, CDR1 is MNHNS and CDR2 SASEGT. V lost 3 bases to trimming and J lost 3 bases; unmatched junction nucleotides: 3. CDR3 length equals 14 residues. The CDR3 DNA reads TGTGCCAGCAGTGACCAGGGGGCGGACTATGGCTACACCTTC. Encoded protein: CASSDQGADYGYTF.

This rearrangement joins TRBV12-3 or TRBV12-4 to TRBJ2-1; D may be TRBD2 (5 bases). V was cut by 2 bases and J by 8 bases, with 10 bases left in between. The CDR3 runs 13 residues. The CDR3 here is CASSLQAVHEQFF. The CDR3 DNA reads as TGTGCCAGCAGTTTACAAGCGGTGCATGAGCAGTTCTTC.